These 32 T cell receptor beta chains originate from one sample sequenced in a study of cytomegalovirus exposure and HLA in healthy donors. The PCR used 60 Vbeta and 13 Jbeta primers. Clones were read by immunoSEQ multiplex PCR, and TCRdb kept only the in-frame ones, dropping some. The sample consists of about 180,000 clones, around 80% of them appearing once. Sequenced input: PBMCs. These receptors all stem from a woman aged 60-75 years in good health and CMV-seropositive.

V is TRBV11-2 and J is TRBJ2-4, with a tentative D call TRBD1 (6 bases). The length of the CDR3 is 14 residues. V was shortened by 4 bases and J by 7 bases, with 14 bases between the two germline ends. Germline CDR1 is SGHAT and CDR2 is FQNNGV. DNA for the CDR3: TGTGCCAGCAGCTCCGGACTTAGGGGGAACATTCAGTACTTC. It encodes CASSSGLRGNIQYF.

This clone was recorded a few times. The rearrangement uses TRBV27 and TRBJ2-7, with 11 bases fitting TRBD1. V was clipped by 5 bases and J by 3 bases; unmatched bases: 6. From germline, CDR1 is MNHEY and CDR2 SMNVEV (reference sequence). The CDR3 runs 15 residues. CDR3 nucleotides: TGTGCCAGCAGTGTACCCGGGACAGGGGGCTACGAGCAGTACTTC. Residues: CASSVPGTGGYEQYF.

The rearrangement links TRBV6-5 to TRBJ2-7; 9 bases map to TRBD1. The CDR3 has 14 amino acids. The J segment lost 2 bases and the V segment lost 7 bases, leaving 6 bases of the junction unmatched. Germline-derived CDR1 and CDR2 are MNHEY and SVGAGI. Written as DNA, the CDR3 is TGTGCCAGCACCCGGGACAGGGAGGCCTACGAGCAGTACTTC. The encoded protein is CASTRDREAYEQYF.

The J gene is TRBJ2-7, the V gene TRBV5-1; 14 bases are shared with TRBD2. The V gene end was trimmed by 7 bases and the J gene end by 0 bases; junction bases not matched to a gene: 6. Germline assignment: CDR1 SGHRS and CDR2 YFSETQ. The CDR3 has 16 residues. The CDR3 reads CASFGTSGGNSYEQYF. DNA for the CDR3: TGCGCCAGCTTTGGGACTAGCGGGGGCAACTCCTACGAGCAGTACTTC.

CDR3 sequence (DNA): TGTGCCAGTAGTCGCTATCAGGATGTAAGGGGACAGCCCCAGCATTTT. This codes for CASSRYQDVRGQPQHF. The chain combines TRBV19 with TRBJ1-5; possible D gene TRBD1, 5 bases. The germline gives CDR1 LNHDA, CDR2 SQIVND (reference sequence). CDR3 size: 16 residues. With 5 bases removed from V and 7 bases from J, the gap between germline ends came to 21 bases.

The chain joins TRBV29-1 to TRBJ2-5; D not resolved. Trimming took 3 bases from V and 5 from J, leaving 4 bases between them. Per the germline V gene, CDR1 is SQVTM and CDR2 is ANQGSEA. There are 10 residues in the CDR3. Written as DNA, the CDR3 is TGCAGCGTTGACCGTGAGACCCAGTACTTC. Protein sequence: CSVDRETQYF.

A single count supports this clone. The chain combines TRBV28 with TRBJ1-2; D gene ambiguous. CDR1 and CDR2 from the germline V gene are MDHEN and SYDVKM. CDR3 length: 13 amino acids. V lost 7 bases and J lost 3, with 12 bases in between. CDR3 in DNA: TGTGCCAGCAAAATTGGAGAATACTATGGCTACACCTTC. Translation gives CASKIGEYYGYTF.

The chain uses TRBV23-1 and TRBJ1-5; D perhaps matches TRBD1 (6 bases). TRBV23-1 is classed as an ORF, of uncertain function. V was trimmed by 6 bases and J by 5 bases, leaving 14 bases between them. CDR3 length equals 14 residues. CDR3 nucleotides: TGCGCCAGCAGCCGTACAGGGCCCGATCAGCCCCAGCATTTT. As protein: CASSRTGPDQPQHF.

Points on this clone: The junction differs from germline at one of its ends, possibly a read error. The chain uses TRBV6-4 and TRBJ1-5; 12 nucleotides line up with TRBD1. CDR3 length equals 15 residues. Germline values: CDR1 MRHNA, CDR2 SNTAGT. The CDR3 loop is CASSSGTGGNQPQHF. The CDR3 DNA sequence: TGTGCCAGCAGCTCCGGGACAGGGGGCAACCAGCCCCAGCATTTT.

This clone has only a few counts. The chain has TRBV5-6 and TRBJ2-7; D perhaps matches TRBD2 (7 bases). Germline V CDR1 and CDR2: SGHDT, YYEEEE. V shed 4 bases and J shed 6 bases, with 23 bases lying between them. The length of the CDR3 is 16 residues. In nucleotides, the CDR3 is TGTGCCAGCAGCGGGGGTGTGGGGGCCGGGGAGGGCGAGCAGTACTTC. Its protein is CASSGGVGAGEGEQYF.

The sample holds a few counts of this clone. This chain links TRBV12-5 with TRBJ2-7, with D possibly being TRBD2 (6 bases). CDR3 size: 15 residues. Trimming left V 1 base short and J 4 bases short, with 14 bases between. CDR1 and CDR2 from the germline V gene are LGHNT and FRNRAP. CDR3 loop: CASGLAGAGGYEQYF. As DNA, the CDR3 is TGTGCTAGTGGTTTGGCCGGGGCTGGAGGGTACGAGCAGTACTTC. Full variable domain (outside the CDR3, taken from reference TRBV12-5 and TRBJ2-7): DARVTQTPRHKVTEMGQEVTMRCQPILGHNTVFWYRQTMMQGLELLAYFRNRAPLDDSGMPKDRFSAEMPDATLATLKIQPSEPRDSAVYFCASGLAGAGGYEQYFGPGTRLTVT.

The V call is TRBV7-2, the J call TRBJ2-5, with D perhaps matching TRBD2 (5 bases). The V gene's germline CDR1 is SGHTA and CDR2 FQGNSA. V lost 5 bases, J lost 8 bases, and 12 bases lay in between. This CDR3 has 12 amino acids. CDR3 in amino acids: CASSVPGFTQYF. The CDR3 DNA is TGTGCCAGCAGCGTACCGGGGTTTACCCAGTACTTC. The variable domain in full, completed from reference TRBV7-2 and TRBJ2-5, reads GAGVSQSPSNKVTEKGKDVELRCDPISGHTALYWYRQSLGQGLEFLIYFQGNSAPDKSGLPSDRFSAERTGGSVSTLTIQRTQQEDSAVYLCASSVPGFTQYFGPGTRLLVL.

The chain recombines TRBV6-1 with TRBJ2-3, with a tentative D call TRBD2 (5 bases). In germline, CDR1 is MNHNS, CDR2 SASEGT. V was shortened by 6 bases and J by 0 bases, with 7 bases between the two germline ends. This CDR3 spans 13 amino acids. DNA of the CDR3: TGTGCCAGCAGGGGAGATAGCACAGATACGCAGTATTTT. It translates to CASRGDSTDTQYF.

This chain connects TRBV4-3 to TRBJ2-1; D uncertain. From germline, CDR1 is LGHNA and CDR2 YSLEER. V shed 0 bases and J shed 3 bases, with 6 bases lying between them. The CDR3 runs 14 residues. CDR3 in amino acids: CASSQENSYNEQFF. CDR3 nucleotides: TGCGCCAGCAGCCAAGAGAACAGCTACAATGAGCAGTTCTTC.

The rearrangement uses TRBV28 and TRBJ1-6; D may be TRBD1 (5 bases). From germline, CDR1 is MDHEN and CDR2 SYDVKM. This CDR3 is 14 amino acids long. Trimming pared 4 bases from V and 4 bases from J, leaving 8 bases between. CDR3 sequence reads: CASSSQGYNSPLHF. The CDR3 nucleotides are TGTGCCAGCAGTTCTCAGGGTTATAATTCACCCCTCCACTTT.

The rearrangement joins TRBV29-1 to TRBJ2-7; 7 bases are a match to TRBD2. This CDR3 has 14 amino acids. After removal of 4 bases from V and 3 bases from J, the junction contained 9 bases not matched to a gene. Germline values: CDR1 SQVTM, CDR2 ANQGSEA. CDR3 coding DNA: TGCAGCGTTGTGCTCGTCGGGAGGCTCTACGAGCAGTACTTC. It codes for CSVVLVGRLYEQYF.

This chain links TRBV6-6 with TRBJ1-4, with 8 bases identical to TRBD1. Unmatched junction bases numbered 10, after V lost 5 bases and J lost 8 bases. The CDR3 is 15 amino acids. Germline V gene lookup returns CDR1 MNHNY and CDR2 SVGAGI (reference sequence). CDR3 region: CASSGTQGAREKLFF. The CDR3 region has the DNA TGTGCCAGCAGTGGGACTCAGGGGGCGCGGGAAAAACTGTTTTTT.

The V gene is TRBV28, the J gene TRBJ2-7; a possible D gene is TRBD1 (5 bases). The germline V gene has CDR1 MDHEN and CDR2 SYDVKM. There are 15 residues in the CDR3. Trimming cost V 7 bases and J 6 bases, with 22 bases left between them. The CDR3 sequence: CASINMKGFSGEQYF. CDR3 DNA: TGTGCCAGCATTAATATGAAGGGGTTCTCGGGCGAGCAGTACTTC. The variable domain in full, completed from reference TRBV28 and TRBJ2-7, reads DVKVTQSSRYLVKRTGEKVFLECVQDMDHENMFWYRQDPGLGLRLIYFSYDVKMKEKGDIPEGYSVSREKKERFSLILESASTNQTSMYLCASINMKGFSGEQYFGPGTRLTVT.

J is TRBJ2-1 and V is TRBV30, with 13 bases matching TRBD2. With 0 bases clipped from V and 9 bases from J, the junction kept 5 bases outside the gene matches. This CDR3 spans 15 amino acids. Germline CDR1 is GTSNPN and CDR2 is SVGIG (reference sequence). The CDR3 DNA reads TGTGCCTGGAGTGTCGGACTAGCGGGAGTTGGTGAGCAGTTCTTC. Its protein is CAWSVGLAGVGEQFF.

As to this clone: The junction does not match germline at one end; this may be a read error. CDR3 protein: CASSRRTGGTSGANGLTF. In DNA, the CDR3 is TGTGCCAGCAGCCGTAGGACAGGGGGGACCTCTGGGGCCAACGGCCTGACTTTC. The chain uses TRBV5-4 and TRBJ2-6, with 10 bases fitting TRBD1. CDR1 and CDR2 (germline): SGHNT, YYREEE (reference sequence). This CDR3 is built from 18 residues.

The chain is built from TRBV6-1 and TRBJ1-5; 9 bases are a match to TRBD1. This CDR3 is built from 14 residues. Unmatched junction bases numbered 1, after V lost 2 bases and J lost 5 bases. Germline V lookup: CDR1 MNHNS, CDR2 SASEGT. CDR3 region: CASSEYRGHQPQHF. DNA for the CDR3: TGTGCCAGCAGTGAATACAGGGGGCATCAGCCCCAGCATTTT.

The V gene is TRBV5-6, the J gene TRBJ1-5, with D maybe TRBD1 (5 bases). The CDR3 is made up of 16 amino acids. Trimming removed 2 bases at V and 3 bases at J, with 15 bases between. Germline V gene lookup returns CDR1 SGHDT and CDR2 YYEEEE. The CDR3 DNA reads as TGTGCCAGCAGCTTACACACCGGGACTATCAATCAGCCCCAGCATTTT. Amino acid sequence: CASSLHTGTINQPQHF.

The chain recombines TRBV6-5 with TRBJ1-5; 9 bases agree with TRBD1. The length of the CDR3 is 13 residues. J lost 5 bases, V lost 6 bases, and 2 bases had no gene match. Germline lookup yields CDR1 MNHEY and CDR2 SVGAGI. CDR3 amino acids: CASSRQGDQPQHF. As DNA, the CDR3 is TGTGCCAGCAGCCGACAGGGGGATCAGCCCCAGCATTTT.

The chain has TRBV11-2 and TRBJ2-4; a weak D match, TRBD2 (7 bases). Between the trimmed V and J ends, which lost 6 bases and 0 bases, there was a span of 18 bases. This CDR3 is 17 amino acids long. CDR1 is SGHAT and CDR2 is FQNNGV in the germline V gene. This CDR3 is CASRSFGGGLAKNIQYF. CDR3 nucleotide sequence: TGTGCCAGCAGGTCCTTTGGGGGGGGCCTAGCCAAAAACATTCAGTACTTC.

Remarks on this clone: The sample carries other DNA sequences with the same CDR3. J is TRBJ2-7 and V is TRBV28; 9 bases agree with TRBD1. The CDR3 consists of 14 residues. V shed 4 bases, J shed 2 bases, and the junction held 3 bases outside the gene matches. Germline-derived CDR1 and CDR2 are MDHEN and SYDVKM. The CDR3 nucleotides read TGTGCCAGCAGTTCGGGACAGGGCCCCTACGAGCAGTACTTC. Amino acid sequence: CASSSGQGPYEQYF.

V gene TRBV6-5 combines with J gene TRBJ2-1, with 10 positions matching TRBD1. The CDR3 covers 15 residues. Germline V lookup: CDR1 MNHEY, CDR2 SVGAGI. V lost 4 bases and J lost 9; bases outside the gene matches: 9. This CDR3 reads CASSLGQGTTSEQFF. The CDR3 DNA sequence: TGTGCCAGCAGTTTGGGACAGGGGACCACAAGTGAGCAGTTCTTC.

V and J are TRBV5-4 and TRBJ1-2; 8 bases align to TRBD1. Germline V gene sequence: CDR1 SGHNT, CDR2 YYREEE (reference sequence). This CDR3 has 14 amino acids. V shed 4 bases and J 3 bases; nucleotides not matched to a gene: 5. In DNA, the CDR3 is TGTGCCAGCAGCACAGGGACAGGAGACTATGGCTACACCTTC. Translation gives CASSTGTGDYGYTF.

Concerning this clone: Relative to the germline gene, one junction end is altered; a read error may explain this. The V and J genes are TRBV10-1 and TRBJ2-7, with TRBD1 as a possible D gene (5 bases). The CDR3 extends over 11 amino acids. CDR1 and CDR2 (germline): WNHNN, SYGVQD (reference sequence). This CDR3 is CASSQGGEQHF. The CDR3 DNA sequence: TGCGCCAGCAGCCAGGGCGGCGAGCAGCACTTC.

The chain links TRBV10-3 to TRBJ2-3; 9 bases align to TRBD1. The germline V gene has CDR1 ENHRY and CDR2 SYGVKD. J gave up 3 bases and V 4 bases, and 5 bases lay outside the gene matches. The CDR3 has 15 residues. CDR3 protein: CAISVTGTGTDTQYF. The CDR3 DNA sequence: TGTGCCATCAGTGTCACCGGGACAGGGACAGATACGCAGTATTTT.

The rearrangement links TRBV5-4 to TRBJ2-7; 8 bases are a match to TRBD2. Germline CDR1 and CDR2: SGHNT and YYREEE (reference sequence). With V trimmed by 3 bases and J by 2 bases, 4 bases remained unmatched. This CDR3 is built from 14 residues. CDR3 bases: TGTGCCAGCAGCTCTCCCGGGAGGGCCTACGAGCAGTACTTC. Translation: CASSSPGRAYEQYF.

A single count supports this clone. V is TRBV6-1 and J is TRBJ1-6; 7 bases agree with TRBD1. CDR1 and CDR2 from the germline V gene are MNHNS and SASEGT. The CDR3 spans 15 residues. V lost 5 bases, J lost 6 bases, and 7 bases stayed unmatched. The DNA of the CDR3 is TGTGCCAGCAGTCCCCGGGACAGAAGTAATTCACCCCTCCACTTT. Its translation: CASSPRDRSNSPLHF.

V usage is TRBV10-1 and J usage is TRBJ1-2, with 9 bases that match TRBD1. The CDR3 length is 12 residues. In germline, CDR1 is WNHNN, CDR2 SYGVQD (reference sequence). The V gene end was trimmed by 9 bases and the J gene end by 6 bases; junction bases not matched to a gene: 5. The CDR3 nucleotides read TGCGCCAGGAGGACAGGGGAGGATGGCTACACCTTC. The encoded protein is CARRTGEDGYTF.